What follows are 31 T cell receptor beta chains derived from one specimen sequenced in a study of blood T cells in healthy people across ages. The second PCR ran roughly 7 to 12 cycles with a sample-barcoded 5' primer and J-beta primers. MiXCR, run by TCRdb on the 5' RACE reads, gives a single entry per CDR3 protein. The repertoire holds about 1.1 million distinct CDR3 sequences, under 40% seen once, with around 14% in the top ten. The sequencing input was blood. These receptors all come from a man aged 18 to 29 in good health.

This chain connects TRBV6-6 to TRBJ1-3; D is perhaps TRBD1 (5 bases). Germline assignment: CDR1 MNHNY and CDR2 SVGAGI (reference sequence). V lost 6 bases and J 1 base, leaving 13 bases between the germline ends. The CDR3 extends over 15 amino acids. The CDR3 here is CASSRDGLSGNTIYF. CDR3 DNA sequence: TGTGCCAGCAGCAGGGACGGCTTATCTGGAAACACCATATATTTT.

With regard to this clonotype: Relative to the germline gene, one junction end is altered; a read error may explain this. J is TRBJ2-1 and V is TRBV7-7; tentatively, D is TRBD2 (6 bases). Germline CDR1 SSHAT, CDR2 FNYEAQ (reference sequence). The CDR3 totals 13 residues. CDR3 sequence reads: CASSPAGRNEQFF. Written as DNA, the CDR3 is TGTGCTAGCAGCCCTGCGGGGAGGAATGAGCAGTTCTTC.

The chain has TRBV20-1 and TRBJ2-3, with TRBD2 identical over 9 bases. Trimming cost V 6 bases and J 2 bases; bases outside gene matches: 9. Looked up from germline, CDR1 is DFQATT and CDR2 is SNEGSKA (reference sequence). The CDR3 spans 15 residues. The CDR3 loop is CSAMGSGGSTDTQYF. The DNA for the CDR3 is TGCAGTGCCATGGGTAGCGGGGGTTCCACAGATACGCAGTATTTT.

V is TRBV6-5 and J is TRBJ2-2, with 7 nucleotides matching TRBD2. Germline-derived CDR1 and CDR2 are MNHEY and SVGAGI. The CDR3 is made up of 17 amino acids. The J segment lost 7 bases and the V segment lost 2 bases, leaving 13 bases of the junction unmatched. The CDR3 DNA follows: TGTGCCAGCAGTTACGAGGTCTGGGTGGGGAGGGTCGGGGAGCTGTTTTTT. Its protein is CASSYEVWVGRVGELFF.

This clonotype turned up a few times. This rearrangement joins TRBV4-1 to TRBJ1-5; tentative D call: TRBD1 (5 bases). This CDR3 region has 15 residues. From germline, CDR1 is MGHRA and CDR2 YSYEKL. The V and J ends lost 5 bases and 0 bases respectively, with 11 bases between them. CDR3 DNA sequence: TGCGCCAGCAGCTTACAGGAAGATAGCAATCAGCCCCAGCATTTT. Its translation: CASSLQEDSNQPQHF.

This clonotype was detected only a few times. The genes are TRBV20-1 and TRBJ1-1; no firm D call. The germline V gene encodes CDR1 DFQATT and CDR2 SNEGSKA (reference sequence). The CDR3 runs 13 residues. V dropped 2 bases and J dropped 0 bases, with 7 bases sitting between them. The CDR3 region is CSARRHLNTEAFF. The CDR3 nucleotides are TGCAGTGCTAGAAGACACCTGAACACTGAAGCTTTCTTT.

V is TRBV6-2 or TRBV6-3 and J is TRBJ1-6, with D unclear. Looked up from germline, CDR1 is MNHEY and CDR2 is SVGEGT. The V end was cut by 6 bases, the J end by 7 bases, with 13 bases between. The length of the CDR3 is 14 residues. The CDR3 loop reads CASSWASRNSPLHF. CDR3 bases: TGTGCCAGCAGCTGGGCTAGCCGGAATTCACCCCTCCACTTT.

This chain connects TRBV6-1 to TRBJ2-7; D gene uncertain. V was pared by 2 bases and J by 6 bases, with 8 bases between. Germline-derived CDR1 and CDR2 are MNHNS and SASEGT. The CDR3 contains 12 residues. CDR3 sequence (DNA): TGTGCCAGCAGTGAATACAAGACCGAGCAGTACTTC. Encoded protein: CASSEYKTEQYF.

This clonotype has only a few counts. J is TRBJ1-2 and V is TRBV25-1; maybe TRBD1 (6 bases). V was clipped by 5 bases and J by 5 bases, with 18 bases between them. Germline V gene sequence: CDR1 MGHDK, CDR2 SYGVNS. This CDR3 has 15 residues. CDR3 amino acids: CASSTLKDSTYGYTF. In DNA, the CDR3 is TGTGCCAGCAGTACCCTTAAGGACAGTACTTATGGCTACACCTTC.

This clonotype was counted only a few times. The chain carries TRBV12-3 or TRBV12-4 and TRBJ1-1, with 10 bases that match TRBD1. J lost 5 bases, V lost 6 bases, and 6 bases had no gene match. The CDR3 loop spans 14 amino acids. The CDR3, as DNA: TGTGCCAGCAGCACTAGGACAGGGGGAACTGAAGCTTTCTTT. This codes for CASSTRTGGTEAFF.

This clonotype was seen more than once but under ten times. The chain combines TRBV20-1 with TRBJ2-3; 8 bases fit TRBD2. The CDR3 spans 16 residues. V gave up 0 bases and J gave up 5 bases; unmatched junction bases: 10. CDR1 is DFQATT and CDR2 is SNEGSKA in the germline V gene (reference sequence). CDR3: CSARDLRLAGIDTQYF. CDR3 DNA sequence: TGCAGTGCTAGAGATTTAAGGCTAGCGGGCATAGATACGCAGTATTTT.

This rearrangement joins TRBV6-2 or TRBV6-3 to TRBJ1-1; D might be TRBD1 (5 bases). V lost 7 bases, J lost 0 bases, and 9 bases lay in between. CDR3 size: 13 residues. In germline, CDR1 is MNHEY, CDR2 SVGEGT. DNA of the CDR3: TGTGCCAGCATAGGGACGATGAACACTGAAGCTTTCTTT. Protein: CASIGTMNTEAFF.

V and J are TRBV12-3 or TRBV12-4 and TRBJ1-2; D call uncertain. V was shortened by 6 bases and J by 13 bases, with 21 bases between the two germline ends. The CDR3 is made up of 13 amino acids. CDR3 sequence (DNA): TGTGCCAGCAGCCTTGAGTCCGGACGACTGTGCACCTTC. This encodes CASSLESGRLCTF.

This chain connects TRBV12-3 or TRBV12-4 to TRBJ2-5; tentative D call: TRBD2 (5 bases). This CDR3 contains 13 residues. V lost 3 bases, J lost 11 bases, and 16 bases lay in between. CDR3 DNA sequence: TGTGCCAGCAGTTTCCGGTCGGGAAATGAGCAGTACTTC. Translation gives CASSFRSGNEQYF.

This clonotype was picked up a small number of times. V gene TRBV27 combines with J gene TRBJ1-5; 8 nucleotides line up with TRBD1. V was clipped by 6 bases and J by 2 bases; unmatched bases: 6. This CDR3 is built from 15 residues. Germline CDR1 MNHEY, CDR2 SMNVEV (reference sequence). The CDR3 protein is CASRLTGARNQPQHF. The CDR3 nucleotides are TGTGCCAGCAGGCTGACAGGGGCTCGCAATCAGCCCCAGCATTTT.

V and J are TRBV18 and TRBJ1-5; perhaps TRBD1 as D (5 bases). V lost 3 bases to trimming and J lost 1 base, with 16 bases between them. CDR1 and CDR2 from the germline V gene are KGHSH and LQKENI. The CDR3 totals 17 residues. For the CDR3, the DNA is TGTGCCAGCTCACCGACCTCAGGGAGAGCCAGCAATCAGCCCCAGCATTTT. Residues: CASSPTSGRASNQPQHF.

The CDR3 sequence is CASSHLRAGRDTEAFF. CDR3 nucleotide sequence: TGCGCCAGCAGCCACCTTCGGGCAGGCCGGGACACTGAAGCTTTCTTT. The gene calls are TRBV4-3 and TRBJ1-1; D unresolved. The CDR3 extends over 16 amino acids. Trimming left V 3 bases short and J 3 bases short, with 17 bases between. Germline values: CDR1 LGHNA, CDR2 YSLEER.

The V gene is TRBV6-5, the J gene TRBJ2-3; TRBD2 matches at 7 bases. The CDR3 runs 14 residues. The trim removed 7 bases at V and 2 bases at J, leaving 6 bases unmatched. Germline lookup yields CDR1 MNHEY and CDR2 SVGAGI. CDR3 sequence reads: CASNRGGLTDTQYF. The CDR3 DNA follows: TGTGCCAGCAATCGCGGGGGACTCACAGATACGCAGTATTTT.

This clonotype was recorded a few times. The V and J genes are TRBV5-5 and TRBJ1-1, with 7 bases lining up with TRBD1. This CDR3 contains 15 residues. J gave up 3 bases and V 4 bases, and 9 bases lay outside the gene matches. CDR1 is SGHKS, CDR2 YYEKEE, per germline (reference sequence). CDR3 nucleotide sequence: TGTGCCAGCAGCCTAAGACAGGGTTGGGACACTGAAGCTTTCTTT. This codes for CASSLRQGWDTEAFF.

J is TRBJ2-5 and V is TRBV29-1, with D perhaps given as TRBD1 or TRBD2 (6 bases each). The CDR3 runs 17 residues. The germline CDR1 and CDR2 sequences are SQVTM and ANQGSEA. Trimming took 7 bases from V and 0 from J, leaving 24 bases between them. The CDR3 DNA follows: TGCAGCGGGGGGAGGCCACCGACAGGTTCTTACCAAGAGACCCAGTACTTC. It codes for CSGGRPPTGSYQETQYF.

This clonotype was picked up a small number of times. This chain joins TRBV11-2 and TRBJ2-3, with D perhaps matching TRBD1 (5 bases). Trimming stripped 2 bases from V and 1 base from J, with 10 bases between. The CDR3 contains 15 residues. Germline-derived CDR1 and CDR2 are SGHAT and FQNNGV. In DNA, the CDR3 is TGTGCCAGCAGCTTACAATGGGGCGGCACAGATACGCAGTATTTT. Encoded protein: CASSLQWGGTDTQYF.

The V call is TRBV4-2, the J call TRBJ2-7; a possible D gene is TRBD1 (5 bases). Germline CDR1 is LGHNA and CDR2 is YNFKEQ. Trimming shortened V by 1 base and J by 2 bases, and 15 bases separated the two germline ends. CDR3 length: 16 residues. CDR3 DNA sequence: TGTGCCAGCAGCCAAGCCGTGACAGTTTCAGCCTACGAGCAGTACTTC. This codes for CASSQAVTVSAYEQYF.

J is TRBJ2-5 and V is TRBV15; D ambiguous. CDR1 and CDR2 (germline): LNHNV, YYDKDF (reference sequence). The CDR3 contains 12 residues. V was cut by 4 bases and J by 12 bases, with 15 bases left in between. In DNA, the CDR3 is TGTGCCACCAGCATTGGAAAAGAAGATAAGTACTTC. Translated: CATSIGKEDKYF.

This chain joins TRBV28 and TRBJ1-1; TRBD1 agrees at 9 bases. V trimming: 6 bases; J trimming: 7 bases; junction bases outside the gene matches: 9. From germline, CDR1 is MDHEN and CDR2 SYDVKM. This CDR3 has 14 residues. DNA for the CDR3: TGTGCCAGCAGCACCGGACAGGGGCCGATTGAAGCTTTCTTT. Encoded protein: CASSTGQGPIEAFF.

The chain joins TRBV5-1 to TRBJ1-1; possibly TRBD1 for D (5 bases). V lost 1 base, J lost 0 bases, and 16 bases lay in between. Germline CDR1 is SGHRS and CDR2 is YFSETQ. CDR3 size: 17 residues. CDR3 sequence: CASSLTPLQDMNTEAFF. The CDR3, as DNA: TGCGCCAGCAGCTTGACCCCCTTACAGGATATGAACACTGAAGCTTTCTTT.

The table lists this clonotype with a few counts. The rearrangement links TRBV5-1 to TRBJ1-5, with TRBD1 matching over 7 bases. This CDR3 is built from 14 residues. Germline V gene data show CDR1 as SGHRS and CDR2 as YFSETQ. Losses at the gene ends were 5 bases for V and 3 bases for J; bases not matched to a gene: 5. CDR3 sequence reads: CASSEGGNNQPQHF. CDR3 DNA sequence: TGCGCCAGCAGTGAAGGGGGCAACAATCAGCCCCAGCATTTT.

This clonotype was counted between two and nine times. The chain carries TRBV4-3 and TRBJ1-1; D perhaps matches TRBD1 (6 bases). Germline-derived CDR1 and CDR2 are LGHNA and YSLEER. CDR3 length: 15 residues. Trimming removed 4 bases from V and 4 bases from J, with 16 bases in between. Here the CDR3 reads CASSRRFTGSTEAFF. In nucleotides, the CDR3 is TGCGCCAGCAGCCGGCGTTTTACAGGGAGCACTGAAGCTTTCTTT.

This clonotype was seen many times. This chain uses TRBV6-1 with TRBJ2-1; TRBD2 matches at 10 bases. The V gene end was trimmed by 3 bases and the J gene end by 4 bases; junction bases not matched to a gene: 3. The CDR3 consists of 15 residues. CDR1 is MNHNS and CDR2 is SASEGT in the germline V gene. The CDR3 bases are TGTGCCAGCAGTGAGTCTAGCGGGGGTTACAATGAGCAGTTCTTC. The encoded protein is CASSESSGGYNEQFF.

In DNA, the CDR3 is TGCGCCAGCAGCCAAGATTACCCAGGGAGCCAGCCCCAGCATTTT. This codes for CASSQDYPGSQPQHF. The J gene is TRBJ1-5, the V gene TRBV4-3; possible D gene TRBD1, 5 bases. Germline V gene lookup returns CDR1 LGHNA and CDR2 YSLEER. CDR3 length equals 15 residues. Trimming took 0 bases from V and 7 from J, leaving 13 bases between them.

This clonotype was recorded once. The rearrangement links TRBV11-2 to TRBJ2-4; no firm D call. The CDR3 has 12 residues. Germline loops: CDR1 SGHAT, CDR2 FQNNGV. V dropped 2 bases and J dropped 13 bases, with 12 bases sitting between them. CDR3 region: CASSLFTDEQYF. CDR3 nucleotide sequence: TGTGCCAGCAGCTTATTCACCGATGAGCAGTACTTC.

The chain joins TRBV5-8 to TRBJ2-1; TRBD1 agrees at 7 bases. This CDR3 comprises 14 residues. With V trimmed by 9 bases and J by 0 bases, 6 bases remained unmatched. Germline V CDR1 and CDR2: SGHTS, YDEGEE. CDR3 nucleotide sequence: TGTGCCACCCAGGGGGATGCCTCCTACAATGAGCAGTTCTTC. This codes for CATQGDASYNEQFF.